The 22 T cell receptor beta chains given below trace back to one sample, sequenced in a study of monozygotic twins with inflammatory bowel disease. TCRdb reprocessed the 5' RACE reads and stores each CDR3 protein as one record, lacking DNA. Here the sample table reports 200,000 to 250,000 distinct CDR3 sequences. Sample: blood. The source of these receptors is a human donor with ulcerative colitis or Crohn's disease, or a healthy co-twin of an affected twin (not recorded which).

The rearrangement uses TRBV10-3 and TRBJ2-7; the D call from TCRdb, TRBD2, cannot be confirmed without DNA. This CDR3 is built from 13 residues. Germline V gene sequence: CDR1 ENHRY, CDR2 SYGVKD. CDR3 residues: CAISEVREVEQYF.

The V call is TRBV7-2, the J call TRBJ2-1. This CDR3 is 13 amino acids long. Germline V gene data show CDR1 as SGHTA and CDR2 as FQGNSA. CDR3 loop: CASSLTGLNEQFF.

This chain joins TRBV29-1 and TRBJ1-2; TCRdb's assignment of TRBD1 cannot be checked, as there is no DNA. CDR3 size: 12 residues. Germline CDR1 and CDR2: SQVTM and ANQGSEA. CDR3 protein: CSAGGGDYGYTF.

The V and J genes are TRBV12-3 or TRBV12-4 and TRBJ1-1. The CDR3 spans 11 residues. The CDR3 loop is CASREYTEAFF.

V and J are TRBV19 and TRBJ1-2; TCRdb names TRBD1, which stays unverified in the absence of DNA. Germline assignment: CDR1 LNHDA and CDR2 SQIVND (reference sequence). This CDR3 comprises 12 residues. CDR3 protein: CASLDRGYGYTF.

The V and J genes are TRBV7-3 and TRBJ1-2; TCRdb indicates TRBD1, and absent DNA this call remains unverified. CDR3 length: 15 residues. CDR1 is SGHTA and CDR2 is FQGTGA in the germline V gene. CDR3: CASSLTPLLKDGYTF.

V usage is TRBV3-1 and J usage is TRBJ2-2; TCRdb lists TRBD1, though no DNA is available to test this call. CDR1 is LGHDT, CDR2 YNNKEL, per germline (reference sequence). The CDR3 is 16 amino acids. The CDR3 loop is CASSPTGASDTGELFF.

The chain uses TRBV4-1 and TRBJ2-7; TCRdb selects TRBD1, and the lack of DNA leaves this call unchecked. Germline V gene data show CDR1 as MGHRA and CDR2 as YSYEKL. This CDR3 contains 15 residues. CDR3 in amino acids: CASSDGGQGPYEQYF.

V gene TRBV7-8 combines with J gene TRBJ2-1; TCRdb picks TRBD1, but there is no DNA to check that call. The CDR3 spans 16 residues. In germline, CDR1 is SGHVS, CDR2 FQNEAQ. The CDR3 spells CASSSVRGRGSNEQFF.

J is TRBJ2-4 and V is TRBV20-1; TCRdb's D gene call, TRBD1, goes unchecked for lack of DNA. The germline V gene encodes CDR1 DFQATT and CDR2 SNEGSKA (reference sequence). The CDR3 is 14 amino acids. CDR3 in amino acids: CSATSGAPANIQYF.

J is TRBJ2-2 and V is TRBV20-1; TCRdb returns TRBD2, unconfirmable since there is no DNA. Germline CDR1 and CDR2: DFQATT and SNEGSKA (reference sequence). This CDR3 region has 17 residues. This chain's CDR3 is CSATSGAGGYNTGELFF.

The chain joins TRBV11-2 to TRBJ2-3; checking the TCRdb D call of TRBD1 is not possible without DNA. Germline-derived CDR1 and CDR2 are SGHAT and FQNNGV. The CDR3 is 17 residues long. The CDR3 is CASSLFDSGALQMTQYF.

This chain uses TRBV12-3 or TRBV12-4 with TRBJ2-1. This CDR3 has 13 residues. This CDR3 is CASSTGPYNEQFF.

The gene calls are TRBV5-5 and TRBJ2-7; TCRdb's D call of TRBD1 is untestable without DNA. The germline CDR1 and CDR2 sequences are SGHKS and YYEKEE (reference sequence). The CDR3 spans 12 residues. The CDR3 loop reads CASSFVRDEQYF.

The chain links TRBV20-1 to TRBJ1-6; TCRdb selects TRBD1, and the lack of DNA leaves this call unchecked. Germline V CDR1 and CDR2: DFQATT, SNEGSKA (reference sequence). The CDR3 contains 16 residues. The CDR3 protein is CSARASVGQGRSPLHF.

This chain uses TRBV5-1 with TRBJ1-2. The length of the CDR3 is 12 residues. Germline-derived CDR1 and CDR2 are SGHRS and YFSETQ. The CDR3: CASSLVGYGYTF.

The rearrangement links TRBV5-1 to TRBJ1-5. The CDR3 has 15 amino acids. Germline CDR1 reads SGHRS; CDR2 reads YFSETQ. The CDR3 here is CASSLGLTGNQPQHF.

This chain links TRBV3-1 with TRBJ1-6. CDR1 is LGHDT and CDR2 is YNNKEL in the germline V gene (reference sequence). The CDR3 loop spans 14 amino acids. CDR3 sequence: CASSQGGADSPLHF.

V and J are TRBV7-2 and TRBJ2-1; TCRdb reports TRBD1, a call that lacks DNA to check it against. The CDR3 is 15 amino acids. CDR1 is SGHTA and CDR2 is FQGNSA in the germline V gene. The CDR3 region is CASSLARGIFNEQFF.

The chain employs TRBV4-1 and TRBJ2-7. The CDR3 covers 13 residues. Germline V lookup: CDR1 MGHRA, CDR2 YSYEKL. The CDR3 protein is CASSPDTSYEQYF.

The chain links TRBV14 to TRBJ2-7; TCRdb calls TRBD1, which cannot be checked without DNA. The CDR3 length is 18 residues. Germline loops: CDR1 SGHDN, CDR2 FVKESK. CDR3 amino acids: CASSQPRPDRETPYEQYF. The entire variable domain, with the rest obtained from reference TRBV14 and TRBJ2-7, is as follows: EAGVTQFPSHSVIEKGQTVTLRCDPISGHDNLYWYRRVMGKEIKFLLHFVKESKQDESGMPNNRFLAERTGGTYSTLKVQPAELEDSGVYFCASSQPRPDRETPYEQYFGPGTRLTVT.

V gene TRBV12-3 or TRBV12-4 combines with J gene TRBJ1-1; TCRdb gives TRBD1 as the D gene, but with no DNA this cannot be confirmed. This CDR3 has 15 amino acids. CDR3: CASSLRAGTLGGAFF.